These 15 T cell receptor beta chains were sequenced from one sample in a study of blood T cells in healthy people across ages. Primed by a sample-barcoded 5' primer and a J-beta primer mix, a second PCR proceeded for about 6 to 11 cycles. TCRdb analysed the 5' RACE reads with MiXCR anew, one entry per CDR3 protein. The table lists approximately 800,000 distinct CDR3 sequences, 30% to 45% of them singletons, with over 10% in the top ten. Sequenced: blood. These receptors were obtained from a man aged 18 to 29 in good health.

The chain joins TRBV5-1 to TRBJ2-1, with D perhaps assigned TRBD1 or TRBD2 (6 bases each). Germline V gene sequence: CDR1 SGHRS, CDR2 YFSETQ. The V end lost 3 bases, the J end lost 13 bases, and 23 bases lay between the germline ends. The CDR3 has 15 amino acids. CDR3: CASSSQTRGGETQFF. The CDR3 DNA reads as TGCGCCAGCAGCTCGCAGACTAGAGGGGGTGAGACCCAGTTCTTC.

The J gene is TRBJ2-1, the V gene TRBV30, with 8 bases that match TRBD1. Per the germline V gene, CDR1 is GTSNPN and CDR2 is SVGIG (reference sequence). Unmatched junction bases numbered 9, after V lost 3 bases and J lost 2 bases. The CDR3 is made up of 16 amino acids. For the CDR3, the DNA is TGTGCCTGGAGCTCGCTTAGGACAGGGACCTACAATGAGCAGTTCTTC. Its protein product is CAWSSLRTGTYNEQFF.

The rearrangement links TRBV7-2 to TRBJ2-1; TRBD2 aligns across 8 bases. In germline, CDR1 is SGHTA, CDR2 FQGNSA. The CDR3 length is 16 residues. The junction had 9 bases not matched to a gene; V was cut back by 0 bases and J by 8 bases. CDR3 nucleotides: TGTGCCAGCAGCTTAGCAGCGGGCGGGGGGACCCATGAGCAGTTCTTC. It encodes CASSLAAGGGTHEQFF.

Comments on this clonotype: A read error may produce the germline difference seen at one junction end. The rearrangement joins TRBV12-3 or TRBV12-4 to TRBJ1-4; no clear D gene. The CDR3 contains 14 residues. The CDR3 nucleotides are TGTGCCGGCAGTCTGACGGTGAATAATGAAAAACTGTTTTTT. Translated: CAGSLTVNNEKLFF.

CDR3 loop: CSARDGGYDNEQYF. The CDR3 DNA reads as TGCAGTGCTAGAGATGGGGGATACGACAATGAGCAGTACTTC. The chain recombines TRBV20-1 with TRBJ2-5; D tentatively reads TRBD1 or TRBD2 (5 bases each). The CDR3 runs to 14 residues. Trimming shortened V by 0 bases and J by 11 bases, and 19 bases separated the two germline ends. The germline V gene has CDR1 DFQATT and CDR2 SNEGSKA (reference sequence).

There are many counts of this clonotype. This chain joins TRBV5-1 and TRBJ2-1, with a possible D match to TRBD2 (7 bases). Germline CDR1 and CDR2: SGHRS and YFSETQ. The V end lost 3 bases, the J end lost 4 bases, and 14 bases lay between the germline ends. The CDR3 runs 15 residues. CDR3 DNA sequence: TGCGCCAGCAGCTGGCGGGGGCAGGCTTACAATGAGCAGTTCTTC. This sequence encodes CASSWRGQAYNEQFF.

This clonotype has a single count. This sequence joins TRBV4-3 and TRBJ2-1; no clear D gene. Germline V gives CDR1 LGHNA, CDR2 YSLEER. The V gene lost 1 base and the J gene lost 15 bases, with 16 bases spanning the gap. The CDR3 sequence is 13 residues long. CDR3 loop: CASSQVVAVELFF. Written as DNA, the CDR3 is TGCGCCAGCAGCCAAGTGGTAGCAGTCGAGTTGTTCTTC.

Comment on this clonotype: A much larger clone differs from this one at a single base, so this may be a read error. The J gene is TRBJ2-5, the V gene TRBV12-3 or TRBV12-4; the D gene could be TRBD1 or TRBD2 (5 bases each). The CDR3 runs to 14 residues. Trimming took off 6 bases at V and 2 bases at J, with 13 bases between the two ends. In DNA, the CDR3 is TGTGCCAGCAGGGTGGGGACGCTACAAGAGACCCAGTACTTC. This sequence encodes CASRVGTLQETQYF.

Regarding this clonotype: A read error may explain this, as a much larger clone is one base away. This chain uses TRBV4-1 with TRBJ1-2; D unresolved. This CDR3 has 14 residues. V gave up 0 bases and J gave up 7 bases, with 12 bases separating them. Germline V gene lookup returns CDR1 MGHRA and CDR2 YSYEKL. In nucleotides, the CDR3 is TGCGCCAGCAGCCAAGATCCGGCGGCTGGTGGCTACACCTTC. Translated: CASSQDPAAGGYTF.

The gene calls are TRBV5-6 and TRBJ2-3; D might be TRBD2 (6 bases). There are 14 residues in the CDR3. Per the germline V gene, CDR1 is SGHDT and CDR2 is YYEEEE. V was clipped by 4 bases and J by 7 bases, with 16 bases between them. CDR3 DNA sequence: TGTGCCAGCAGCGTGGGACTTTTAGCTAATACGCAGTATTTT. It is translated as CASSVGLLANTQYF.

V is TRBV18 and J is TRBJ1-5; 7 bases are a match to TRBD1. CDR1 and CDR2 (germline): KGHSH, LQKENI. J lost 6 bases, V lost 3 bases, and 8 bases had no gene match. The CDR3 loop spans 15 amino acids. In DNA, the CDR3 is TGTGCCAGCTCACCGACAGGGATCAGGAGTCAGCCCCAGCATTTT. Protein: CASSPTGIRSQPQHF.

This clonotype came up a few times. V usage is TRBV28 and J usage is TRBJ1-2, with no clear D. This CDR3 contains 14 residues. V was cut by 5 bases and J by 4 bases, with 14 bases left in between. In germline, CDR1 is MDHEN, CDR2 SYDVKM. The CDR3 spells CASSNAQGSYGYTF. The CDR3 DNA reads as TGTGCCAGCAGTAATGCCCAAGGGAGCTATGGCTACACCTTC.

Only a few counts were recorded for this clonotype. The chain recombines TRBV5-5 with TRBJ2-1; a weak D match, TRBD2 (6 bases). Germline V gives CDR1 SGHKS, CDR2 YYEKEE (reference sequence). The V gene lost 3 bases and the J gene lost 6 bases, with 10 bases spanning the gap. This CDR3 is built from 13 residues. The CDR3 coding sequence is TGTGCCAGCAGCTGGGGGGTCCTCAATGAGCAGTTCTTC. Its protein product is CASSWGVLNEQFF.

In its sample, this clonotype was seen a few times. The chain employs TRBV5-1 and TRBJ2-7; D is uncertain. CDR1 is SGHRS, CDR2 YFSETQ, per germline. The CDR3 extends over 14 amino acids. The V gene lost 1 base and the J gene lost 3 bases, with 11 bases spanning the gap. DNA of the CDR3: TGCGCCAGCAGCTTGTCCGGGCTAGACTACGAGCAGTACTTC. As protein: CASSLSGLDYEQYF.

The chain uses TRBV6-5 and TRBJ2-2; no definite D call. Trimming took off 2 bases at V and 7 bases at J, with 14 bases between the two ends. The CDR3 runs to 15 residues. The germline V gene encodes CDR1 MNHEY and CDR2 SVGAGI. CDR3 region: CASSYQRGVGGELFF. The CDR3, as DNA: TGTGCCAGCAGTTACCAACGAGGTGTCGGCGGGGAGCTGTTTTTT.